One and the same sample provided the 9 T cell receptor beta chains below, sequenced in a study of T cells in Graves' hyperthyroidism and ophthalmopathy. What was amplified from RNA transcripts were TCR beta CDR3 regions. With the HTBI primer set, the TCR CDR3 went through a first round of RT-PCR. A single record per CDR3 protein comes from TCRdb applying MiXCR to the multiplex PCR reads. The sample lists hundreds of thousands of distinct CDR3 sequences, roughly 45% occurring once. Sequenced sample: peripheral blood or thyroid tissue (not recorded which). These receptors all come from an adult man with Graves' disease, either hyperthyroidism or ophthalmopathy (not recorded which).

As concerns this clonotype: This may arise from a read error, as a much more abundant clone is one base away. J is TRBJ2-7 and V is TRBV7-8; no reliable D call. The CDR3 consists of 12 residues. V dropped 8 bases and J dropped 4 bases, with 12 bases sitting between them. Per germline, CDR1 SGHVS and CDR2 FQNEAQ. The DNA for the CDR3 is TGTGCCAGCGGCCCCCGCCTATACGAGCAGTACTTC. Its protein is CASGPRLYEQYF. Full variable domain (rest looked up from reference TRBV7-8 and TRBJ2-7): GAGVSQSPRYKVAKRGQDVALRCDPISGHVSLFWYQQALGQGPEFLTYFQNEAQLDKSGLPSDRFFAERPEGSVSTLKIQRTQQEDSAVYLCASGPRLYEQYFGPGTRLTVT.

The V gene is TRBV2, the J gene TRBJ1-6, with D unresolved. The CDR3 is made up of 13 amino acids. Germline loops: CDR1 SNHLY, CDR2 FYNNEI. Trimming took 5 bases from V and 19 from J, leaving 21 bases between them. The CDR3 DNA sequence: TGTGCCAGCAGTAGGGAGAGCGGGGATCTTCTTCACTTT. This translates into CASSRESGDLLHF.

V usage is TRBV20-1 and J usage is TRBJ1-1, with unresolved D. The V gene's germline CDR1 is DFQATT and CDR2 SNEGSKA (reference sequence). Trimming took off 6 bases at V and 6 bases at J, with 20 bases between the two ends. The CDR3 has 14 amino acids. The CDR3: CSAPGRGITAEAFF. The CDR3, as DNA: TGCAGTGCCCCGGGGAGAGGGATCACCGCTGAAGCTTTCTTT.

There are a few counts of this clonotype. V gene TRBV7-9 combines with J gene TRBJ2-7, with a tentative D call TRBD2 (5 bases). There are 14 residues in the CDR3. V shed 5 bases and J shed 3 bases, with 14 bases lying between them. Germline CDR1 reads SEHNR; CDR2 reads FQNEAQ (reference sequence). The CDR3 sequence is CASSQASGIYEQYF. DNA for the CDR3: TGTGCCAGCAGCCAGGCCTCGGGAATCTACGAGCAGTACTTC.

Here the CDR3 DNA reads TGCAGCGTTCAAGCAGGCGGCGAGCAGTACTTC. Its translation: CSVQAGGEQYF. The chain couples TRBV29-1 to TRBJ2-7; D unresolved. CDR3 length: 11 amino acids. Trimming left V 5 bases short and J 6 bases short, with 11 bases between. Looked up from germline, CDR1 is SQVTM and CDR2 is ANQGSEA.

This chain uses TRBV29-1 with TRBJ1-2; D remains unclear. The V and J ends lost 4 bases and 0 bases respectively, with 12 bases between them. Germline CDR1 is SQVTM and CDR2 is ANQGSEA. The CDR3 length is 14 residues. CDR3 residues: CSVAGGAPNYGYTF. The CDR3 DNA follows: TGCAGCGTTGCTGGCGGAGCCCCTAACTATGGCTACACCTTC.

This clonotype was recorded at least ten times. The chain has TRBV14 and TRBJ1-6; D possibly corresponds to TRBD1 (5 bases). V was trimmed by 3 bases and J by 7 bases, leaving 16 bases between them. This CDR3 has 16 residues. Germline V gene sequence: CDR1 SGHDN, CDR2 FVKESK. This CDR3 is CASSHQGPSGNSPLHF. CDR3 sequence (DNA): TGTGCCAGCAGCCATCAGGGACCTTCAGGGAATTCACCCCTCCACTTT.

A remark on this clonotype: Compared with germline, one end of the junction differs, possibly owing to a read error. The V call is TRBV7-8, the J call TRBJ2-6; D may match TRBD1 or TRBD2 (6 bases each). Germline CDR1 is SGHVS and CDR2 is FQNEAQ. The CDR3 has 17 amino acids. The CDR3 DNA reads TGTGCCAGCAGTGGACCAGCCGGGGGCAGTGGGGCCAACGGCCTGACTTTC. Translating gives CASSGPAGGSGANGLTF.

The chain employs TRBV25-1 and TRBJ1-6; tentatively, D is TRBD1 (5 bases). The germline V and J ends were trimmed by 6 bases and 0 bases, with 18 bases remaining between them. The CDR3 is 18 amino acids. CDR1 is MGHDK, CDR2 SYGVNS, per germline. The DNA for the CDR3 is TGTGCCAGCAGGCGGACAACCCGCGGGGGCTCCTATAATTCACCCCTCCACTTT. This translates into CASRRTTRGGSYNSPLHF.